These T cell receptor beta chains were read from a single sample in a study of cytomegalovirus exposure and HLA in healthy donors. The repertoire was sequenced with immunoSEQ multiplex PCR; TCRdb's copy has only in-frame clones and lacks some. The profile shows roughly 110,000 clones, 77% of them singletons. The specimen sequenced was PBMCs. These TCRs come from a male donor in good health and CMV-seronegative. The CDR3 runs from the conserved cysteine through the conserved F or W. A D gene is named only where the DNA matches it firmly. The size field is filled for only some rows; it gives once, few, many or a size class.

v_call	j_call	clone_size	d_call	cdr3_nt	cdr3_aa
TRBV27	TRBJ2-7	-	TRBD2	TGTGCCAGCAGTTTATCACTAGCGGGAAGGGGGAGCGAGCAGTACTTC	CASSLSLAGRGSEQYF
TRBV30	TRBJ2-5	few	-	TGTGCCTGGAGTCCACAGGGATTCGAGACCCAGTACTTC	CAWSPQGFETQYF
TRBV27	TRBJ2-1	once	TRBD1	TGTGCCAGCAGACAGGGGGTCGGTGAGCAGTTCTTC	CASRQGVGEQFF
TRBV27	TRBJ1-5	-	-	TGTGCCAGCAGTTTATTTTCCGGCAATCAGCCCCAGCATTTT	CASSLFSGNQPQHF
TRBV30	TRBJ1-5	many	-	TGTGCCTGGAGTCCGGGCAAGGGGATTACCTATCAGCCCCAGCATTTT	CAWSPGKGITYQPQHF
TRBV29-1	TRBJ2-7	-	-	TGCAGCGTTGAAGCCCAGGGCTACGAGCAGTACTTC	CSVEAQGYEQYF
TRBV19	TRBJ2-6	-	TRBD2	TGTGCCAGTGATAATGGGGGGGCTGGGGCCAACGTCCTGACTTTC	CASDNGGAGANVLTF
TRBV9	TRBJ2-7	-	TRBD2	TGTGCCAGCAGCCCGGGGACTAGCGGGACCTCCCTCGAGCAGTACTTC	CASSPGTSGTSLEQYF
TRBV13	TRBJ2-5	-	-	TGTGCCAGCAGCTTAAGACAGCGAGAAGGGGAGACCCAGTACTTC	CASSLRQREGETQYF
TRBV7-9	TRBJ1-1	-	-	TGTGCCAGCAGCTTAACCGGAGGGGCGAACACTGAAGCTTTCTTT	CASSLTGGANTEAFF
TRBV11-3	TRBJ2-7	-	-	TGTGCCAGCAGCTTAACCCACGGTAGCTACGAGCAGTACTTC	CASSLTHGSYEQYF
TRBV18	TRBJ1-2	once	-	TGTGCCAGCTCACCAATATACTCTAACTATGGCTACACCTTC	CASSPIYSNYGYTF
TRBV5-4	TRBJ2-7	few	TRBD1	TGTGCCAGCAGTCCGGGACAGGGCTCCTACGAGCAGTACTTC	CASSPGQGSYEQYF
TRBV4-1	TRBJ1-1	-	-	TGCGCCAGCAGCCAACTAAACCGTGCCGAGAACACTGAAGCTTTCTTT	CASSQLNRAENTEAFF
TRBV7-7	TRBJ2-3	-	-	TGTGCCAGCAGCTTATCAGGGGTCGCAGATACGCAGTATTTT	CASSLSGVADTQYF
TRBV14	TRBJ2-1	-	-	TGTGCCAGCAGCCAAGTAGCGGCCGTCTCCTACAATGAGCAGTTCTTC	CASSQVAAVSYNEQFF
TRBV30	TRBJ2-7	-	TRBD2	TGTGCCTGGAGTCGAGGACTAGCGGGTCGCTCCTACGAGCAGTACTTC	CAWSRGLAGRSYEQYF
TRBV19	TRBJ1-2	-	-	TGTGCCAGTAGTCTAAAAACAGGGTCTAACTATGGCTACACCTTC	CASSLKTGSNYGYTF
TRBV2	TRBJ2-7	-	-	TGTGCCAGCAGTGGGACCCCGTCCACAGGGATTCTCTCCTACGAGCAGTACTTC	CASSGTPSTGILSYEQYF
TRBV2	TRBJ2-7	few	TRBD2	TGTGCCAGCAGTGATACTAGCGGGGTCCAAGATAACTTC	CASSDTSGVQDNF
TRBV30	TRBJ2-7	-	-	TGTGCCTGGAGTGGACTAGGCGAGCAGTACTTC	CAWSGLGEQYF
TRBV28	TRBJ2-2	-	TRBD2	TGTGCCAGCAGTTCAACCCTAGCGGGAGGGCCCGGGGAGCTGTTTTTT	CASSSTLAGGPGELFF
TRBV28	TRBJ2-7	-	TRBD1	TGTGCCAGCAGTTTCACGGGACAGGGGGCGCGTGAGCAGTACTTC	CASSFTGQGAREQYF
TRBV2	TRBJ1-3	few	TRBD1	TGTGCCAGCACACAGGGGCTAGCAGGAAACACCATATATTTT	CASTQGLAGNTIYF
TRBV5-4	TRBJ2-5	-	TRBD2	TGTGCCAGCAGCTATGCTAGCGGGAGCCAAGAGACCCAGTACTTC	CASSYASGSQETQYF
TRBV2	TRBJ1-4	-	TRBD1	TGTGCCAGCAGTGAAGGGGGACAGGGGGACGAAAAACTGTTTTTT	CASSEGGQGDEKLFF
TRBV19	TRBJ1-5	once	-	TGTGCCAGTAGTACAGGGAATCAGCCCCAGCATTTT	CASSTGNQPQHF
TRBV29-1	TRBJ2-7	-	TRBD2	TGCAGCATACTAGCGGGACAAACCTACGAGCAGTACTTC	CSILAGQTYEQYF
TRBV7-2	TRBJ1-1	-	-	TGTGCCAGCAGGGGAGCCGGGATGAACACTGAAGCTTTCTTT	CASRGAGMNTEAFF
TRBV5-4	TRBJ2-3	-	TRBD2	TGTGCCAGCAGCGGAGCGGGAGTGGGCACAGATACGCAGTATTTT	CASSGAGVGTDTQYF
TRBV10-3	TRBJ2-7	-	-	TGTGCCATCAGTGACAGGTCCTACGAGCAGTACTTC	CAISDRSYEQYF
TRBV7-2	TRBJ2-2	few	TRBD1	TGTGCCAGCAGCCTAGCGATGGGACAGGGGACCGGGGAGCTGTTTTTT	CASSLAMGQGTGELFF
TRBV7-6	TRBJ2-1	-	TRBD2	TGTGCCAGCAGCTTTGGGACTAGCGGGAGAAACAATGAGCAGTTCTTC	CASSFGTSGRNNEQFF
TRBV9	TRBJ2-7	-	TRBD1	TGTGCCAGCAGCCCGGGACAGGGGACATCCTACGAGCAGTACTTC	CASSPGQGTSYEQYF
TRBV5-4	TRBJ2-2	-	TRBD1	TGTGCCAGCAGCCTCTGGACAGGGGTGAACACCGGGGAGCTGTTTTTT	CASSLWTGVNTGELFF
TRBV10-3	TRBJ2-1	-	TRBD2	TGTGCCATCAGTGACGGGACTAGCGGGAGTTTCAACAATGAGCAGTTCTTC	CAISDGTSGSFNNEQFF
TRBV7-9	TRBJ2-7	-	-	TGTGCCAGCAGCCAACTAGGCTACGAGCAGTACTTC	CASSQLGYEQYF
TRBV5-4	TRBJ2-3	few	-	TGTGCCAGCAGCATGGGACTTCCCACAGATACGCAGTATTTT	CASSMGLPTDTQYF
TRBV27	TRBJ1-1	-	-	TGTGCCAGCAGTACCGGTTTGAGGGCTGAAGCTTTCTTT	CASSTGLRAEAFF
TRBV7-8	TRBJ2-7	-	TRBD2	TGTGCCAGCAGCTTAGCGGGAGGGCCTTACGAGCAGTACTTC	CASSLAGGPYEQYF
TRBV29-1	TRBJ2-3	-	-	TGCAGCGTTGAATCAGGGTCATTGGATACGCAGTATTTT	CSVESGSLDTQYF
TRBV19	TRBJ2-1	-	TRBD1	TGTGCCAGCCGAGGGGGGACAGGAAACAATGAGCAGTTCTTC	CASRGGTGNNEQFF
TRBV5-8	TRBJ2-7	-	-	TGTGCCAGCAGCTCGAGGGCGAATCAGTACTTC	CASSSRANQYF
TRBV21-1	TRBJ2-1	few	-	TGTGCCAGCATCCGAACTAGTGATGTGAGGGATGAGCAGTTCTTC	CASIRTSDVRDEQFF
TRBV6-1	TRBJ2-1	-	TRBD2	TGTGCCAGCAGTGAAGCGGCCGAGGTAGCGGGAGGGTTCTACAATGAGCAGTTCTTC	CASSEAAEVAGGFYNEQFF
TRBV30	TRBJ1-5	-	-	TGTGCCTGGAGTGGTGGTACAGGTCCGGACAATCAGCCCCAGCATTTT	CAWSGGTGPDNQPQHF
TRBV28	TRBJ1-1	-	TRBD1	TGTGCCAGCAGTTTATTCGGACAGGGGGCGATGAACACTGAAGCTTTCTTT	CASSLFGQGAMNTEAFF
TRBV11-2	TRBJ2-1	-	-	TGTGCCAGCAGCTTAGCCCTAGCGAACGATGAGCAGTTCTTC	CASSLALANDEQFF
TRBV2	TRBJ2-7	-	-	TGTGCCAGCACTAAAAGCTCCTACGAGCAGTACTTC	CASTKSSYEQYF
TRBV5-6	TRBJ2-1	-	-	TGTGCCAGCAGCTTGATAGATTCGGCTGGAGGGTGGGAGTTCTTC	CASSLIDSAGGWEFF
TRBV2	TRBJ2-7	-	-	TGTGCTAAAGGACAGTTCCGCAAGCTCTACGAGCAGTACTTC	CAKGQFRKLYEQYF
TRBV6-6	TRBJ2-7	few	-	TGTGCCAGCAGTCCTTCCGGACAGAGCTACGAGCAGTACTTC	CASSPSGQSYEQYF
TRBV2	TRBJ2-7	-	-	TGTGCCAGCAGTGAAGTCAGGGCCTGGGAGCAGTACTTC	CASSEVRAWEQYF
TRBV5-1	TRBJ2-7	-	TRBD2	TGCGCCAGCAGCTTGGGTTGGGTAGCGGGAGGTGGAGAGCAGTACTTC	CASSLGWVAGGGEQYF
TRBV7-9	TRBJ1-1	-	-	TGTGCCAGCAGCTTAAGTAGGGGGAACACTGAAGCTTTCTTT	CASSLSRGNTEAFF
TRBV9	TRBJ2-1	-	TRBD2	TGTGCCAGCAGCGGAGCGGGAGGGCCCTACAATGAGCAGTTCTTC	CASSGAGGPYNEQFF
TRBV7-9	TRBJ1-2	-	TRBD1	TGTGCCAGCAGCCTCCTCCAGGGGGCCTACTATGGCTACACCTTC	CASSLLQGAYYGYTF
TRBV4-1	TRBJ1-5	-	-	TGCGCCAGCAGCCAAGGGGGGTCAGGGGCCTACAATCAGCCCCAGCATTTT	CASSQGGSGAYNQPQHF
TRBV2	TRBJ2-7	-	-	TGTGCCAGCCTGAGGGCCACTCACGGGTACGAGCAGTACTTC	CASLRATHGYEQYF
TRBV2	TRBJ1-3	-	-	TGTGCCAGCAGTCGGACAGACGCTGACACCATATATTTT	CASSRTDADTIYF